These T cell receptor beta chains were read from a single sample in a study of T-cell memory formation after mild COVID-19. MiXCR, run by TCRdb on the 5' RACE reads, gives a single entry per CDR3 protein. The data contain 150,000 to 200,000 distinct CDR3 sequences, about 9.9% of them seen just once; the ten biggest clones take up 3.5% to 4.5%. The sample consisted of PBMCs or a T cell subset sorted from them (not recorded which). The receptors derive from a man aged 18 to 30 who had mild COVID-19 (a few samples of this study predate the infection). Cell type and time point are not known. The CDR3 runs from the conserved cysteine through the conserved F or W. The D gene is left open where the match is weak. For some rows the clone size is stated as once, few or many, or as a class when expanded; others skip it.

abundance	v_gene	j_gene	d_gene	CDR3aa	CDR3nt
.	TRBV6-5	TRBJ1-1	.	CASSYLRTRGNTEAFF	TGTGCCAGCAGTTACTTAAGGACAAGGGGGAACACTGAAGCTTTCTTT
few	TRBV29-1	TRBJ2-4	.	CSVEMAGKNIQYF	TGCAGCGTTGAAATGGCGGGCAAAAACATTCAGTACTTC
few	TRBV24-1	TRBJ1-5	.	CATSHPGMDQPQHF	TGTGCCACCAGCCACCCGGGAATGGATCAGCCCCAGCATTTT
.	TRBV10-3	TRBJ2-1	TRBD1	CAISEGQGPYNEQFF	TGTGCCATCAGTGAGGGACAGGGGCCCTACAATGAGCAGTTCTTC
.	TRBV5-1	TRBJ2-7	TRBD1	CASSLTGESYEQYF	TGCGCCAGCAGCTTGACAGGGGAAAGCTACGAGCAGTACTTC
few	TRBV5-1	TRBJ1-1	.	CASSLVEGAEAFF	TGCGCCAGCAGCCTCGTGGAAGGGGCTGAAGCTTTCTTT
few	TRBV6-6	TRBJ2-2	.	CASSWAAELFF	TGTGCCAGCAGTTGGGCGGCCGAGCTGTTTTTT
many	TRBV7-2	TRBJ1-6	.	CASSPEGRAGSPLHF	TGTGCCAGCAGCCCCGAGGGAAGGGCGGGTTCACCCCTCCACTTT
.	TRBV20-1	TRBJ2-3	.	CSARTDPWTDTQYF	TGCAGTGCAAGGACAGATCCCTGGACAGATACGCAGTATTTT
many	TRBV6-5	TRBJ2-7	TRBD1	CASSNTGGQSYEQYF	TGTGCCAGCAGTAACACAGGGGGACAATCCTACGAGCAGTACTTC
.	TRBV5-4	TRBJ2-1	.	CASSLEYNEQFF	TGTGCCAGCAGCTTGGAGTACAATGAGCAGTTCTTC
.	TRBV28	TRBJ1-5	.	CASRPGAHQPQHF	TGTGCCAGCAGGCCCGGGGCCCATCAGCCCCAGCATTTT
.	TRBV13	TRBJ2-7	TRBD1	CASSIGGQTYEQYF	TGTGCCAGCAGCATAGGGGGACAGACATACGAGCAGTACTTC
few	TRBV3-1	TRBJ2-3	.	CASSRPGVTDTQYF	TGTGCCAGCAGCCGGCCCGGGGTCACAGATACGCAGTATTTT
few	TRBV6-6	TRBJ1-3	.	CASSYSGGADF	TGTGCCAGCAGTTACTCGGGAGGTGCGGATTTT
.	TRBV7-8	TRBJ2-5	TRBD1	CASSLEGQATETQYF	TGTGCCAGCAGCTTAGAGGGACAGGCGACAGAGACCCAGTACTTC
few	TRBV28	TRBJ2-5	.	CASSLSGKQETQYF	TGTGCCAGCAGTCTTTCAGGCAAGCAAGAGACCCAGTACTTC
few	TRBV7-6	TRBJ2-3	TRBD1	CASSHTPGGKNTDTQYF	TGTGCCAGCAGCCACACCCCAGGGGGCAAAAACACAGATACGCAGTATTTT
.	TRBV7-9	TRBJ1-1	.	CASRQTSNTEAFF	TGTGCCAGCCGTCAGACGTCGAACACTGAAGCTTTCTTT
few	TRBV7-2	TRBJ1-2	TRBD1	CASSLMGGGSSLLGYTF	TGTGCCAGCAGCTTAATGGGAGGGGGCAGTTCCCTATTAGGCTACACCTTC
many	TRBV7-9	TRBJ2-5	.	CASSYGQSQETQYF	TGTGCCAGCAGCTACGGACAGTCCCAAGAGACCCAGTACTTC
.	TRBV10-3	TRBJ2-5	.	CAISAEETQYF	TGTGCCATCAGCGCCGAAGAGACCCAGTACTTC
.	TRBV18	TRBJ2-3	.	CASSPLSGSSTDTQYF	TGTGCCAGCTCACCACTAAGCGGATCTAGCACAGATACGCAGTATTTT
.	TRBV7-2	TRBJ1-2	.	CASSLDRMGYTF	TGTGCCAGCAGCTTAGACAGGATGGGCTACACCTTC
few	TRBV6-5	TRBJ2-5	.	CASSFRLTTGETQYF	TGTGCCAGCAGTTTCAGACTCACGACGGGAGAGACCCAGTACTTC
few	TRBV11-2	TRBJ2-1	.	CASSGSSAAYNEQFF	TGTGCCAGCAGCGGTTCTAGCGCGGCCTACAATGAGCAGTTCTTC